The next 21 T cell receptor beta chains were all read from a single sample in a study of CD8 T cells in Susac syndrome. It was with random hexamers that roughly 0.5 to 1 ug RNA was reverse transcribed. MiXCR was run by TCRdb on the immunoSEQ multiplex PCR reads, yielding one entry per CDR3 protein. Of about 240,000 distinct CDR3 sequences in the sample, almost 97% are singletons; the top ten hold 0.1%. The specimen sequenced was CD4+ T cells from PBMCs. The receptor source for this set is a human donor with Susac syndrome.

The chain is built from TRBV29-1 and TRBJ2-7; either TRBD1 or TRBD2 may supply D (5 bases each). This CDR3 contains 13 residues. Germline V gene sequence: CDR1 SQVTM, CDR2 ANQGSEA. CDR3 protein: CRASEGRGYEQYF. The CDR3 coding sequence is TGCAGAGCCTCAGAGGGGAGAGGCTACGAGCAGTACTTC.

V is TRBV20-1 and J is TRBJ1-1, with 10 bases fitting TRBD1. V dropped 5 bases and J dropped 0; count of bases not matched to a gene: 6. This CDR3 comprises 15 residues. The germline V gene encodes CDR1 DFQATT and CDR2 SNEGSKA (reference sequence). As DNA, the CDR3 is TGCAGTGCTTTGACAGGGGGCCATCTGAACACTGAAGCTTTCTTT. As protein: CSALTGGHLNTEAFF.

The genes are TRBV6-6 and TRBJ2-5; TRBD2 aligns across 9 bases. In germline, CDR1 is MNHNY, CDR2 SVGAGI (reference sequence). This CDR3 has 15 amino acids. Trimming removed 2 bases from V and 4 bases from J; junction bases left unmatched: 5. The chain's CDR3 is CASSYATLAGETQYF. CDR3 DNA sequence: TGTGCCAGCAGTTACGCGACACTAGCGGGAGAGACCCAGTACTTC.

This sequence joins TRBV18 and TRBJ1-5; 7 bases are a match to TRBD1. Per germline, CDR1 KGHSH and CDR2 LQKENI. With 4 bases clipped from V and 1 base from J, the junction kept 4 bases outside the gene matches. This CDR3 contains 15 residues. CDR3 sequence: CASSLDRASNQPQHF. Here the CDR3 DNA reads TGTGCCAGCTCACTTGACAGGGCAAGCAATCAGCCCCAGCATTTT.

In nucleotides, the CDR3 is TGCAGTGCTGTGGGGGGCGTCAATCAGCCCCAGCATTTT. This sequence encodes CSAVGGVNQPQHF. The V and J genes are TRBV20-1 and TRBJ1-5; maybe TRBD1 (6 bases). The CDR3 is made up of 13 amino acids. The germline V and J ends were trimmed by 5 bases and 3 bases, with 11 bases remaining between them. CDR1 is DFQATT, CDR2 SNEGSKA, per germline (reference sequence).

This sequence joins TRBV20-1 and TRBJ2-3; either TRBD1 or TRBD2 may fit D (6 bases each). The germline V gene has CDR1 DFQATT and CDR2 SNEGSKA (reference sequence). Trimming shortened V by 3 bases and J by 3 bases, and 16 bases separated the two germline ends. The CDR3 contains 15 residues. The CDR3 DNA sequence: TGCAGTGCTAGGGAACAGGGACTCGGGACAGATACGCAGTATTTT. Its translation is CSAREQGLGTDTQYF.

V gene TRBV30 combines with J gene TRBJ1-2; D is undetermined. Deletions cut 2 bases from V and 7 bases from J, with 8 bases between. This CDR3 is 11 amino acids long. The germline CDR1 and CDR2 sequences are GTSNPN and SVGIG (reference sequence). The CDR3 DNA reads as TGTGCCTGGAGTTACTTGCGTGGCTACACCTTC. Protein: CAWSYLRGYTF. The full variable domain, its missing parts supplied by reference TRBV30 and TRBJ1-2, is SQTIHQWPATLVQPVGSPLSLECTVEGTSNPNLYWYRQAAGRGLQLLFYSVGIGQISSEVPQNLSASRPQDRQFILSSKKLLLSDSGFYLCAWSYLRGYTFGSGTRLTVV.

The V and J genes are TRBV5-4 and TRBJ1-2; TRBD1 might be the D (6 bases). The CDR3 is 14 residues long. V lost 5 bases and J 7 bases, leaving 18 bases between the germline ends. Germline V gives CDR1 SGHNT, CDR2 YYREEE (reference sequence). CDR3 residues: CASRPIGGSGGYTF. The CDR3 region has the DNA TGTGCCAGCAGACCCATCGGGGGCTCGGGTGGCTACACCTTC.

The chain is built from TRBV20-1 and TRBJ2-5; 11 bases fit TRBD1. CDR1 is DFQATT, CDR2 SNEGSKA, per germline (reference sequence). J gave up 7 bases and V 4 bases, and 5 bases lay outside the gene matches. The CDR3 has 13 amino acids. CDR3 loop: CSATDRGRGTQYF. DNA of the CDR3: TGCAGTGCTACGGACAGGGGGCGCGGGACCCAGTACTTC.

This chain joins TRBV12-3 or TRBV12-4 and TRBJ1-1, with TRBD1 matching over 8 bases. This CDR3 has 13 residues. V shed 5 bases and J 10 bases; nucleotides not matched to a gene: 9. The CDR3 region is CASSTRTGPSAFF. CDR3 DNA: TGTGCCAGCAGTACCCGGACAGGGCCGTCAGCTTTCTTT.

DNA for the CDR3: TGTGCCAGCAGTTTATCGGGGACGGCGAGCTCTGGAAACACCATATATTTT. This sequence encodes CASSLSGTASSGNTIYF. The chain carries TRBV27 and TRBJ1-3; perhaps TRBD1 as D (5 bases). Looked up from germline, CDR1 is MNHEY and CDR2 is SMNVEV (reference sequence). Trimming cost V 0 bases and J 0 bases, with 12 bases left between them. The CDR3 covers 17 residues.

V usage is TRBV5-6 and J usage is TRBJ2-5; no definite D call. Trimming pared 0 bases from V and 3 bases from J, leaving 12 bases between. In germline, CDR1 is SGHDT, CDR2 YYEEEE. CDR3 length: 15 amino acids. For the CDR3, the DNA is TGTGCCAGCAGCTTGGCGGGCGCGCCCAAAGAGACCCAGTACTTC. Residues: CASSLAGAPKETQYF.

This clonotype was counted once. This chain links TRBV11-2 with TRBJ2-7; D not certain. Germline V gene lookup returns CDR1 SGHAT and CDR2 FQNNGV. The CDR3 loop spans 16 amino acids. With 4 bases removed from V and 0 bases from J, the gap between germline ends came to 16 bases. For the CDR3, the DNA is TGTGCCAGCAGCTCGCAGACCCTTCTGAGCTCCTACGAGCAGTACTTC. It is translated as CASSSQTLLSSYEQYF.

The V and J genes are TRBV25-1 and TRBJ1-1; the D is unclear. Germline values: CDR1 MGHDK, CDR2 SYGVNS. This CDR3 has 13 residues. Trimming removed 2 bases at V and 3 bases at J, with 7 bases between. CDR3 DNA sequence: TGTGCCAGCAGTGAACCCGGGTACACTGAAGCTTTCTTT. Translation gives CASSEPGYTEAFF.

The chain has TRBV4-1 and TRBJ1-5, with D uncertain. Germline V lookup: CDR1 MGHRA, CDR2 YSYEKL. The CDR3 loop spans 16 amino acids. Trimming removed 4 bases at V and 3 bases at J, with 16 bases between. CDR3 coding DNA: TGCGCCAGCAGCCCATTCGAAAGAGGCGACAATCAGCCCCAGCATTTT. Residues: CASSPFERGDNQPQHF.

The J gene is TRBJ2-5, the V gene TRBV12-3 or TRBV12-4; TRBD1 is a possible D gene (5 bases). The CDR3 has 13 amino acids. Trimming took 7 bases from V and 5 from J, leaving 14 bases between them. CDR3 protein: CASTGRVGETQYF. The CDR3 bases are TGTGCCAGCACCGGCAGGGTAGGGGAGACCCAGTACTTC.

The V and J genes are TRBV20-1 and TRBJ2-5; 12 bases map to TRBD1. V shed 3 bases, J shed 6 bases, and the junction held 17 bases outside the gene matches. Per germline, CDR1 DFQATT and CDR2 SNEGSKA (reference sequence). There are 18 residues in the CDR3. CDR3 nucleotides: TGCAGTGCTAGGGGGACAGGGGGCTATTCGGGAAGGGAAAAGACCCAGTACTTC. Residues: CSARGTGGYSGREKTQYF.

The chain links TRBV11-2 to TRBJ2-1; 11 nucleotides match TRBD2. Per the germline V gene, CDR1 is SGHAT and CDR2 is FQNNGV. This CDR3 comprises 15 residues. V shed 5 bases and J 8 bases; nucleotides not matched to a gene: 8. The CDR3 region is CASSPGLAEAHEQFF. CDR3 bases: TGTGCCAGCAGCCCGGGACTAGCGGAGGCCCATGAGCAGTTCTTC.

The chain employs TRBV20-1 and TRBJ1-1; TRBD1 is a possible D gene (6 bases). This CDR3 is built from 10 residues. The germline gives CDR1 DFQATT, CDR2 SNEGSKA (reference sequence). CDR3 DNA sequence: TGCAGGCTTTCAGGGGAGAGAGCTTTCTTT. Protein product: CRLSGERAFF.

V and J are TRBV29-1 and TRBJ2-7; D is possibly TRBD1 (6 bases). The CDR3 extends over 12 amino acids. Deletions cut 6 bases from V and 3 bases from J, with 12 bases between. Per germline, CDR1 SQVTM and CDR2 ANQGSEA. The CDR3 DNA reads as TGCAGCGTGGGGGTACAGGGCTACGAGCAGTACTTC. This sequence encodes CSVGVQGYEQYF.

The rearrangement joins TRBV20-1 to TRBJ2-3; TRBD1 matches 9 bases. CDR3 length: 16 amino acids. The V and J ends lost 6 bases and 2 bases, in that order; junction bases with no gene match: 12. CDR1 is DFQATT, CDR2 SNEGSKA, per germline (reference sequence). CDR3 in DNA: TGCAGTGCAAAGAGGACCGGGACAGGGTACACAGATACGCAGTATTTT. Translation: CSAKRTGTGYTDTQYF.